The 13 T cell receptor beta chains given below trace back to one sample, sequenced in a study of control samples from healthy donors and cancer patients. Repertoires were generated with immunoSEQ multiplex PCR, while TCRdb's copy carries only in-frame clones and drops some. The repertoire includes about 200,000 clones, about 90% of them detected once, and 1.8% sits in the top ten. The sample was blood. Receptor source: a man aged 25-45 years in good health.

The V call is TRBV18, the J call TRBJ2-6; D possibly corresponds to TRBD1 (5 bases). The CDR3 runs 15 residues. Germline V gene lookup returns CDR1 KGHSH and CDR2 LQKENI. The V and J ends lost 3 bases and 1 base respectively, with 7 bases between them. The CDR3 coding sequence is TGTGCCAGCTCACCTCAGGGTTCTGGGGCCAACGTCCTGACTTTC. Its translation: CASSPQGSGANVLTF.

The chain uses TRBV29-1 and TRBJ2-4, with a possible D match to TRBD1 (6 bases). This CDR3 spans 14 amino acids. CDR1 is SQVTM, CDR2 ANQGSEA, per germline. Trimming took off 4 bases at V and 6 bases at J, with 16 bases between the two ends. This chain's CDR3 is CSVVPTGDLNIQYF. Written as DNA, the CDR3 is TGCAGCGTTGTCCCGACAGGAGATCTAAACATTCAGTACTTC.

This chain uses TRBV5-1 with TRBJ2-7; D possibly corresponds to TRBD2 (5 bases). CDR3 length: 14 residues. V was trimmed by 0 bases and J by 3 bases, leaving 10 bases between them. Germline loops: CDR1 SGHRS, CDR2 YFSETQ. Here the CDR3 reads CASSLVVAGYEQYF. CDR3 DNA: TGCGCCAGCAGCTTGGTGGTCGCGGGCTACGAGCAGTACTTC.

The J gene is TRBJ1-5, the V gene TRBV9, with TRBD1 as a possible D gene (6 bases). Per germline, CDR1 SGDLS and CDR2 YYNGEE. This CDR3 is 15 amino acids long. The V gene lost 3 bases and the J gene lost 2 bases, with 12 bases spanning the gap. The CDR3 region is CASSAGRGGNQPQHF. CDR3 coding DNA: TGTGCCAGCAGCGCCGGCAGGGGCGGCAATCAGCCCCAGCATTTT. The complete variable domain, with remaining parts taken from reference TRBV9 and TRBJ1-5, reads DSGVTQTPKHLITATGQRVTLRCSPRSGDLSVYWYQQSLDQGLQFLIQYYNGEERAKGNILERFSAQQFPDLHSELNLSSLELGDSALYFCASSAGRGGNQPQHFGDGTRLSIL.

The chain couples TRBV10-2 to TRBJ2-6; perhaps TRBD1 as D (6 bases). The CDR3 runs to 19 residues. The germline V and J ends were trimmed by 6 bases and 0 bases, with 21 bases remaining between them. Germline lookup yields CDR1 WSHSY and CDR2 SAAADI. DNA for the CDR3: TGCGCCAGCAGAGGACGTCTGGACAGTTTGGGCTCTGGGGCCAACGTCCTGACTTTC. Its translation is CASRGRLDSLGSGANVLTF.

In DNA form, the CDR3 reads TGTGCCAGCAGTGAATCTTTCAGCTACGAGCAGTACTTC. This translates into CASSESFSYEQYF. The chain is built from TRBV6-1 and TRBJ2-7; D call uncertain. This CDR3 has 13 residues. Trimming pared 2 bases from V and 3 bases from J, leaving 8 bases between. Germline lookup yields CDR1 MNHNS and CDR2 SASEGT.

This chain uses TRBV2 with TRBJ1-5; D is perhaps TRBD1 (6 bases). Trimming removed 0 bases at V and 5 bases at J, with 8 bases between. The germline CDR1 and CDR2 sequences are SNHLY and FYNNEI. The CDR3 spans 14 residues. CDR3 sequence (DNA): TGTGCCAGCAGTGAAGCAAAGGGGGATCAGCCCCAGCATTTT. Its translation: CASSEAKGDQPQHF.

The genes are TRBV3-1 (or the pseudogene TRBV3-2) and TRBJ2-3, with a tentative D call TRBD2 (6 bases). CDR1 is LGHDT and CDR2 is YNNKEL in the germline V gene (reference sequence). Trimming removed 4 bases from V and 4 bases from J, with 15 bases in between. The CDR3 consists of 15 residues. The CDR3: CASSRAEGMPDTQYF. The CDR3 DNA is TGTGCCAGCAGCCGTGCGGAGGGTATGCCAGATACGCAGTATTTT.

V is TRBV12-3 or TRBV12-4 and J is TRBJ1-2, with D perhaps TRBD1 (6 bases). V was pared by 8 bases and J by 4 bases, with 11 bases between. The length of the CDR3 is 12 residues. The CDR3 DNA sequence: TGTGCCAGCCGGGGGACAACCTATGGCTACACCTTC. This gives the protein CASRGTTYGYTF.

The chain couples TRBV6-6 to TRBJ2-4; 8 bases match TRBD2. V trimming: 6 bases; J trimming: 7 bases; junction bases outside the gene matches: 8. CDR1 is MNHNY, CDR2 SVGAGI, per germline (reference sequence). The CDR3 length is 14 residues. As DNA, the CDR3 is TGTGCCAGCAGGAGCGGGGGCAGACTGAACATTCAGTACTTC. Residues: CASRSGGRLNIQYF.

CDR3 residues: CASSLAPGGPGLVVYEQYF. The CDR3 DNA follows: TGCGCCAGCAGCTTGGCCCCGGGAGGGCCGGGACTAGTTGTCTACGAGCAGTACTTC. The chain joins TRBV5-1 to TRBJ2-7; 8 positions agree with TRBD2. The germline V gene has CDR1 SGHRS and CDR2 YFSETQ. This CDR3 contains 19 residues. The V segment lost 0 bases and the J segment 3 bases; nucleotides outside the gene matches: 17.

The chain couples TRBV5-6 to TRBJ1-2, with no clear D. V was pared by 0 bases and J by 4 bases, with 7 bases between. The CDR3 has 13 residues. Looked up from germline, CDR1 is SGHDT and CDR2 is YYEEEE. CDR3 DNA sequence: TGTGCCAGCAGCTTGGTCGGGATCTATGGCTACACCTTC. Translating it yields CASSLVGIYGYTF.

The chain combines TRBV18 with TRBJ2-1; D is uncertain. V lost 3 bases and J lost 7, with 19 bases in between. In germline, CDR1 is KGHSH, CDR2 LQKENI. The CDR3 contains 16 residues. CDR3 amino acids: CASSPLQVPSSNEQFF. CDR3 nucleotides: TGTGCCAGCTCACCCCTTCAGGTTCCTTCTTCAAATGAGCAGTTCTTC.